These 28 T cell receptor beta chains came from one sample sequenced in a study of T cell clonotyping in hematopoietic cell transplantation. Sample time point: recipient sample about 28 days before transplant, after cytoreduction. Method: immunoSEQ multiplex PCR; TCRdb's copy keeps in-frame clones and lacks some. The sample holds nearly 5,500 clones, about 88% seen once. Sequences were derived from peripheral blood mononuclear cells, sampled before stem cell transplant. The receptors here all came from a man in his fifties or sixties with acute myeloid leukemia. Some clones in this sample may be carry-over from other donors' samples.

V gene TRBV2 combines with J gene TRBJ1-5; the D gene is possibly TRBD1 (5 bases). Trimming took 7 bases from V and 6 from J, leaving 13 bases between them. CDR3 length: 13 residues. Germline V gene lookup returns CDR1 SNHLY and CDR2 FYNNEI. The CDR3 loop reads CASKGETAQPQHF. CDR3 nucleotides: TGTGCCAGCAAAGGGGAGACGGCTCAGCCCCAGCATTTT.

This rearrangement joins TRBV5-5 to TRBJ2-3; 14 positions agree with TRBD2. The CDR3 sequence is 16 residues long. With V trimmed by 0 bases and J by 4 bases, 1 base remained unmatched. Germline loops: CDR1 SGHKS, CDR2 YYEKEE (reference sequence). For the CDR3, the DNA is TGTGCCAGCAGCTTGGGACTAGCGGGGGGGCCAGATACGCAGTATTTT. It yields the protein CASSLGLAGGPDTQYF. The full variable domain, with the rest looked up from reference TRBV5-5 and TRBJ2-3, is DAGVTQSPTHLIKTRGQQVTLRCSPISGHKSVSWYQQVLGQGPQFIFQYYEKEERGRGNFPDRFSARQFPNYSSELNVNALLLGDSALYLCASSLGLAGGPDTQYFGPGTRLTVL.

The CDR3 loop is CASSLRQGWGYTF. The CDR3 coding sequence is TGTGCCAGCAGCCTACGACAGGGTTGGGGCTACACCTTC. This chain links TRBV6-1 with TRBJ1-2, with 7 nucleotides matching TRBD1. Looked up from germline, CDR1 is MNHNS and CDR2 is SASEGT. V lost 6 bases, J lost 8 bases, and 9 bases stayed unmatched. The CDR3 runs 13 residues.

This sequence joins TRBV6-1 and TRBJ2-7, with D unresolved. Trimming stripped 5 bases from V and 3 bases from J, with 8 bases between. Germline values: CDR1 MNHNS, CDR2 SASEGT. The CDR3 has 12 residues. The CDR3 sequence: CASSRMYYEQYF. CDR3 DNA sequence: TGTGCCAGCAGTCGAATGTACTACGAGCAGTACTTC.

The rearrangement joins TRBV5-6 to TRBJ2-7, with TRBD2 identical over 13 bases. This CDR3 is 14 amino acids long. The V gene's germline CDR1 is SGHDT and CDR2 YYEEEE. V was pared by 6 bases and J by 7 bases, with 7 bases of the junction left unmatched. DNA for the CDR3: TGTGCCAGCATCACTAGCGGGGGGGCCGGGGAGCAGTACTTC. Translation: CASITSGGAGEQYF.

The chain joins TRBV5-6 to TRBJ1-5; D not resolved. This CDR3 contains 17 residues. V lost 0 bases, J lost 3 bases, and 16 bases lay in between. Germline CDR1 SGHDT, CDR2 YYEEEE. The CDR3, as DNA: TGTGCCAGCAGCTTGGCATTCCTCCGGCGGAACAATCAGCCCCAGCATTTT. Translation gives CASSLAFLRRNNQPQHF.

The chain is built from TRBV27 and TRBJ1-2; no clear D. The CDR3 spans 12 residues. Germline CDR1 is MNHEY and CDR2 is SMNVEV (reference sequence). Trimming stripped 2 bases from V and 8 bases from J, with 9 bases between. CDR3 coding DNA: TGTGCCAGCAGTTTACGTGGATCCGGCTACACCTTC. Translating it yields CASSLRGSGYTF.

This sequence joins TRBV11-2 and TRBJ1-1, with D possibly matching TRBD1 (6 bases). Germline V gene sequence: CDR1 SGHAT, CDR2 FQNNGV. This CDR3 is built from 14 residues. V dropped 4 bases and J dropped 3 bases, with 12 bases sitting between them. The CDR3 region is CASSSRDTYTEAFF. The CDR3, as DNA: TGTGCCAGCAGCTCGCGGGACACTTACACTGAAGCTTTCTTT.

This chain joins TRBV9 and TRBJ1-5; no firm D call. The germline V gene has CDR1 SGDLS and CDR2 YYNGEE. Trimming took 1 base from V and 0 from J, leaving 5 bases between them. CDR3 length: 14 amino acids. The CDR3 reads CASSVTGSNQPQHF. In DNA form, the CDR3 reads TGTGCCAGCAGCGTAACGGGTAGCAATCAGCCCCAGCATTTT. Drawing the rest from reference TRBV9 and TRBJ1-5, the complete variable domain is DSGVTQTPKHLITATGQRVTLRCSPRSGDLSVYWYQQSLDQGLQFLIQYYNGEERAKGNILERFSAQQFPDLHSELNLSSLELGDSALYFCASSVTGSNQPQHFGDGTRLSIL.

This clone was seen only once. The chain is built from TRBV5-1 and TRBJ2-7, with D perhaps TRBD2 (5 bases). The ends were cut back, 0 bases at V and 2 bases at J, with 15 bases in the middle. The CDR3 totals 16 residues. From germline, CDR1 is SGHRS and CDR2 YFSETQ. CDR3 nucleotides: TGCGCCAGCAGCTTGGCCTCGGGTAGCGCTGCCTACGAGCAGTACTTC. Encoded protein: CASSLASGSAAYEQYF.

This clone was seen just once. The chain links TRBV2 to TRBJ1-4; 9 bases match TRBD1. V shed 5 bases and J 8 bases; nucleotides not matched to a gene: 6. Germline CDR1 reads SNHLY; CDR2 reads FYNNEI. CDR3 length equals 14 residues. CDR3 amino acids: CASSQGTGSEKLFF. Here the CDR3 DNA reads TGTGCCAGCAGTCAAGGGACAGGGAGCGAAAAACTGTTTTTT.

The chain employs TRBV5-6 and TRBJ1-1; 9 bases line up with TRBD1. The CDR3 is 14 amino acids. V shed 5 bases and J 5 bases; nucleotides not matched to a gene: 7. From germline, CDR1 is SGHDT and CDR2 YYEEEE. Here the CDR3 DNA reads TGTGCCAGCAGTTCAAACAGGGGGCAAACTGAAGCTTTCTTT. Its protein is CASSSNRGQTEAFF.

This chain connects TRBV10-1 to TRBJ2-7; 9 nucleotides match TRBD1. Germline loops: CDR1 WNHNN, CDR2 SYGVQD (reference sequence). This CDR3 comprises 13 residues. The ends lost 8 bases at V and 2 bases at J; junction bases unmatched: 4. The CDR3 bases are TGCGCCAGCTCTCGGGACAGGGCCTACGAGCAGTACTTC. Translation: CASSRDRAYEQYF.

This clone was seen a few times. This rearrangement joins TRBV13 to TRBJ2-3, with D perhaps TRBD2 (6 bases). The ends were cut back, 7 bases at V and 2 bases at J, with 13 bases in the middle. CDR1 is PRHDT and CDR2 is FYEKMQ in the germline V gene (reference sequence). The CDR3 has 14 amino acids. The CDR3 protein is CASILSGDTDTQYF. CDR3 nucleotides: TGTGCCAGCATCCTTAGCGGAGACACAGATACGCAGTATTTT.

The J gene is TRBJ2-1, the V gene TRBV6-1; unclear D gene. There are 10 residues in the CDR3. V was shortened by 3 bases and J by 10 bases, with 4 bases between the two germline ends. CDR1 and CDR2 from the germline V gene are MNHNS and SASEGT. CDR3 amino acids: CASSESEQFF. The CDR3 DNA sequence: TGTGCCAGCAGTGAGTCCGAGCAGTTCTTC.

The genes are TRBV7-9 and TRBJ1-1; D gene uncertain. Germline CDR1 reads SEHNR; CDR2 reads FQNEAQ (reference sequence). V lost 3 bases to trimming and J lost 0 bases, with 8 bases between them. The CDR3 extends over 14 amino acids. The CDR3 sequence is CASSLSRLNTEAFF. In DNA, the CDR3 is TGTGCCAGCAGCTTGAGCCGTCTGAACACTGAAGCTTTCTTT.

The J gene is TRBJ2-3, the V gene TRBV11-1; tentatively, D is TRBD2 (5 bases). From germline, CDR1 is SGHAT and CDR2 FQDESV (reference sequence). This CDR3 contains 16 residues. Trimming took off 5 bases at V and 4 bases at J, with 19 bases between the two ends. The CDR3 loop reads CASSPAYGGGPDTQYF. CDR3 in DNA: TGTGCCAGCAGCCCCGCCTACGGTGGCGGGCCAGATACGCAGTATTTT.

The J gene is TRBJ1-3, the V gene TRBV15; 7 positions agree with TRBD1. The ends lost 5 bases at V and 0 bases at J; junction bases unmatched: 1. Germline V gene sequence: CDR1 LNHNV, CDR2 YYDKDF (reference sequence). CDR3 length: 14 residues. CDR3 residues: CATSRDSSGNTIYF. CDR3 bases: TGTGCCACCAGCCGGGACAGCTCTGGAAACACCATATATTTT. Full variable domain (outside the CDR3, taken from reference TRBV15 and TRBJ1-3): DAMVIQNPRYQVTQFGKPVTLSCSQTLNHNVMYWYQQKSSQAPKLLFHYYDKDFNNEADTPDNFQSRRPNTSFCFLDIRSPGLGDTAMYLCATSRDSSGNTIYFGEGSWLTVV.

The chain recombines TRBV6-5 with TRBJ2-2; possible D gene TRBD1, 5 bases. Germline V CDR1 and CDR2: MNHEY, SVGAGI. The CDR3 has 15 residues. The germline V and J ends were trimmed by 9 bases and 0 bases, with 14 bases remaining between them. CDR3 protein: CASNFRQTNTGELFF. Here the CDR3 DNA reads TGTGCCAGTAACTTCCGACAGACGAACACCGGGGAGCTGTTTTTT.

V and J are TRBV6-1 and TRBJ1-3; D uncertain. From germline, CDR1 is MNHNS and CDR2 SASEGT. V was cut by 7 bases and J by 4 bases, with 14 bases left in between. The length of the CDR3 is 14 residues. In nucleotides, the CDR3 is TGTGCCAGCACCCTAGCTGACACGGGAAACACCATATATTTT. Protein sequence: CASTLADTGNTIYF.

This rearrangement joins TRBV2 to TRBJ2-7; D is uncertain. Germline CDR1 and CDR2: SNHLY and FYNNEI. Trimming left V 3 bases short and J 6 bases short, with 9 bases between. The CDR3 totals 12 residues. The CDR3 spells CASSEVAVEQYF. CDR3 DNA: TGTGCCAGCAGTGAGGTCGCTGTCGAGCAGTACTTC.

This chain connects TRBV11-2 to TRBJ1-2; D ambiguous. With 1 base removed from V and 4 bases from J, the gap between germline ends came to 7 bases. From germline, CDR1 is SGHAT and CDR2 FQNNGV. This CDR3 has 13 residues. In DNA, the CDR3 is TGTGCCAGCAGCTTAGGGTTCAGCTATGGCTACACCTTC. Its protein product is CASSLGFSYGYTF.

The J gene is TRBJ2-6, the V gene TRBV5-1; D ambiguous. The CDR3 has 15 residues. CDR1 and CDR2 from the germline V gene are SGHRS and YFSETQ. Trimming cost V 3 bases and J 3 bases, with 10 bases left between them. CDR3 bases: TGCGCCAGCAGCTCCATGGCATATGGGGCCAACGTCCTGACTTTC. Its translation is CASSSMAYGANVLTF.

This sequence joins TRBV7-8 and TRBJ1-2, with unresolved D. Germline V gene sequence: CDR1 SGHVS, CDR2 FQNEAQ. The CDR3 runs 12 residues. The V end lost 4 bases, the J end lost 4 bases, and 7 bases lay between the germline ends. The CDR3, as DNA: TGTGCCAGCAGCTCAAACAGCTATGGCTACACCTTC. This codes for CASSSNSYGYTF.

The V gene is TRBV5-5, the J gene TRBJ2-7; the match to TRBD2 covers 7 bases. Germline trimming cut 1 base from V and 4 bases from J; bases unmatched to any gene: 8. Germline CDR1 and CDR2: SGHKS and YYEKEE (reference sequence). This CDR3 comprises 15 residues. CDR3 region: CASSLSGGSGYEQYF. The CDR3, as DNA: TGTGCCAGCAGCTTGAGTGGCGGGAGTGGTTACGAGCAGTACTTC.

This sequence joins TRBV28 and TRBJ2-1, with D uncertain. Trimming took off 5 bases at V and 7 bases at J, with 9 bases between the two ends. This CDR3 is 12 amino acids long. Per germline, CDR1 MDHEN and CDR2 SYDVKM. The CDR3 region has the DNA TGTGCCAGCAGTACCGCGGCGAATGAGCAGTTCTTC. As protein: CASSTAANEQFF.

The genes are TRBV2 and TRBJ1-6; 8 bases agree with TRBD1. CDR1 and CDR2 (germline): SNHLY, FYNNEI. After removal of 6 bases from V and 5 bases from J, the junction contained 6 bases not matched to a gene. CDR3 length equals 15 residues. As DNA, the CDR3 is TGTGCCAGCAGACGGGGACAGGCGGATAATTCACCCCTCCACTTT. It encodes CASRRGQADNSPLHF.

CDR3 coding DNA: TGTGCCAGCAGTTACTCGACGCAGCCCCAGCATTTT. It encodes CASSYSTQPQHF. The chain couples TRBV6-6 to TRBJ1-5; D gene ambiguous. Germline CDR1 reads MNHNY; CDR2 reads SVGAGI (reference sequence). The CDR3 length is 12 residues. The V and J ends lost 0 bases and 7 bases respectively, with 4 bases between them.